These 7 T cell receptor beta chains were sequenced from one sample in a study of siplizumab effects on memory and regulatory T cells. Assay used: immunoSEQ multiplex PCR; TCRdb lists only in-frame clones, some missing. The table has about 100,000 clones, approximately 94% seen once. Material: non-Treg CD4+ T cells sorted from blood. These receptors were taken from a human donor in good health.

The chain combines TRBV19 with TRBJ1-1; 8 bases agree with TRBD1. The CDR3 has 13 amino acids. Germline CDR1 reads LNHDA; CDR2 reads SQIVND (reference sequence). V shed 6 bases, J shed 11 bases, and the junction held 11 bases outside the gene matches. The CDR3 protein is CASSRGQGGVAFF. The CDR3 coding sequence is TGTGCCAGTAGCCGAGGACAGGGAGGTGTGGCTTTCTTT.

V gene TRBV5-1 combines with J gene TRBJ1-3; D call uncertain. The V gene's germline CDR1 is SGHRS and CDR2 YFSETQ. This CDR3 is built from 17 residues. V lost 0 bases, J lost 0 bases, and 13 bases lay in between. CDR3: CASSLEGGSTSGNTIYF. For the CDR3, the DNA is TGCGCCAGCAGCTTGGAGGGCGGGTCAACCTCTGGAAACACCATATATTTT.

This chain uses TRBV5-1 with TRBJ2-2; 13 bases align to TRBD2. CDR3 length equals 16 residues. After removal of 4 bases from V and 2 bases from J, the junction contained 2 bases not matched to a gene. The germline CDR1 and CDR2 sequences are SGHRS and YFSETQ. As DNA, the CDR3 is TGCGCCAGCAGCAAGGGACTAGCGGGAAACACCGGGGAGCTGTTTTTT. It specifies CASSKGLAGNTGELFF.

The gene calls are TRBV19 and TRBJ1-4; D may be TRBD1 (5 bases). This CDR3 has 13 amino acids. Germline CDR1 is LNHDA and CDR2 is SQIVND (reference sequence). Trimming removed 7 bases from V and 5 bases from J, with 11 bases in between. CDR3 coding DNA: TGTGCCAGTACGGAGGGGCCGAATGAAAAACTGTTTTTT. The encoded protein is CASTEGPNEKLFF.

This rearrangement joins TRBV5-4 to TRBJ2-5, with 7 bases that match TRBD1. Germline assignment: CDR1 SGHNT and CDR2 YYREEE (reference sequence). V dropped 4 bases and J dropped 4; count of bases not matched to a gene: 7. This CDR3 contains 14 residues. The DNA of the CDR3 is TGTGCCAGCAGCCCCACAGGGGCGGGAGAGACCCAGTACTTC. Its protein product is CASSPTGAGETQYF. The complete variable domain, with remaining parts taken from reference TRBV5-4 and TRBJ2-5, reads ETGVTQSPTHLIKTRGQQVTLRCSSQSGHNTVSWYQQALGQGPQFIFQYYREEENGRGNFPPRFSGLQFPNYSSELNVNALELDDSALYLCASSPTGAGETQYFGPGTRLLVL.

The rearrangement joins TRBV11-2 to TRBJ1-3; 7 nucleotides match TRBD1. V gave up 5 bases and J gave up 2 bases; unmatched junction bases: 9. The CDR3 contains 16 residues. Germline V lookup: CDR1 SGHAT, CDR2 FQNNGV. The CDR3 loop is CASSTRQGSTGNTIYF. The CDR3 DNA follows: TGTGCCAGCAGCACCAGACAGGGTAGCACTGGAAACACCATATATTTT.

The chain uses TRBV30 and TRBJ2-7; 9 nucleotides align to TRBD2. The germline V gene encodes CDR1 GTSNPN and CDR2 SVGIG (reference sequence). The V and J ends lost 8 bases and 2 bases, in that order; junction bases with no gene match: 10. This CDR3 is built from 14 residues. The DNA of the CDR3 is TGTGCCGGGCGGGGGGGCGTCAATCCCTACGAGCAGTACTTC. Its protein is CAGRGGVNPYEQYF.